A single sample is the source of the 8 T cell receptor beta chains below, sequenced in a study of OX40 agonist ivuxolimab in advanced cancers. Generated by immunoSEQ multiplex PCR, the TCRdb table keeps only in-frame clones and is missing some. The table includes tens of thousands of clones, about 85% detected once. Sequencing used CD4+ or CD8+ T cells sorted from blood, obtained in a trial of the OX40 agonist ivuxolimab. Receptors originate from an adult with an advanced solid tumor such as melanoma, head and neck, liver or kidney cancer.

This chain joins TRBV6-6 and TRBJ2-3; D is tentatively TRBD1 or TRBD2 (7 bases each). Trimming pared 4 bases from V and 8 bases from J, leaving 19 bases between. Germline CDR1 is MNHNY and CDR2 is SVGAGI (reference sequence). The CDR3 covers 15 residues. The CDR3 here is CASSLGRGGPLTQYF. In nucleotides, the CDR3 is TGTGCCAGCAGTTTAGGCAGGGGGGGACCCCTTACGCAGTATTTT.

V usage is TRBV5-4 and J usage is TRBJ2-3, with 7 positions matching TRBD1. V lost 2 bases to trimming and J lost 3 bases; unmatched junction nucleotides: 6. The CDR3 has 15 residues. Germline V lookup: CDR1 SGHNT, CDR2 YYREEE (reference sequence). This chain's CDR3 is CASSFRTGATDTQYF. CDR3 nucleotide sequence: TGTGCCAGCAGCTTTCGGACAGGAGCAACAGATACGCAGTATTTT.

The V gene is TRBV6-5, the J gene TRBJ2-7, with 8 bases that match TRBD1. Trimming cost V 6 bases and J 2 bases; bases outside gene matches: 6. Germline lookup yields CDR1 MNHEY and CDR2 SVGAGI. This CDR3 comprises 14 residues. The CDR3 protein is CASRVTGAAYEQYF. For the CDR3, the DNA is TGTGCCAGCAGAGTGACAGGGGCTGCCTACGAGCAGTACTTC.

DNA for the CDR3: TGTGCCAGCAGCTTAGAGGGGCCCGGGGAGCTGTTTTTT. Amino acids: CASSLEGPGELFF. The gene calls are TRBV11-3 and TRBJ2-2, with D possibly being TRBD1 (5 bases). V was clipped by 0 bases and J by 6 bases, with 5 bases between them. Per the germline V gene, CDR1 is SGHNT and CDR2 is YENEEA. This CDR3 is built from 13 residues.

The chain recombines TRBV6-5 with TRBJ2-2; TRBD1 agrees at 7 bases. The germline V gene has CDR1 MNHEY and CDR2 SVGAGI. Trimming at V came to 7 bases and at J to 0 bases, leaving 5 bases not matched to a gene. The CDR3 has 15 amino acids. The chain's CDR3 is CASTLGTANTGELFF. The CDR3 DNA is TGTGCCAGCACACTGGGGACAGCGAACACCGGGGAGCTGTTTTTT.

This clone was detected only a few times. The chain is built from TRBV2 and TRBJ2-5; maybe TRBD1 (5 bases). The CDR3 consists of 12 residues. In germline, CDR1 is SNHLY, CDR2 FYNNEI. V was shortened by 6 bases and J by 4 bases, with 9 bases between the two germline ends. CDR3 coding DNA: TGTGCCAGCAGCCAAGACAGAGAGACCCAGTACTTC. Translated, it gives CASSQDRETQYF. Drawing the rest from reference TRBV2 and TRBJ2-5, the complete variable domain is EPEVTQTPSHQVTQMGQEVILRCVPISNHLYFYWYRQILGQKVEFLVSFYNNEISEKSEIFDDQFSVERPDGSNFTLKIRSTKLEDSAMYFCASSQDRETQYFGPGTRLLVL.

The chain couples TRBV5-4 to TRBJ1-2, with D maybe TRBD1 (6 bases). CDR1 and CDR2 (germline): SGHNT, YYREEE (reference sequence). The CDR3 sequence is 13 residues long. The germline V and J ends were trimmed by 4 bases and 7 bases, with 14 bases remaining between them. The CDR3, as DNA: TGTGCCAGCAGCCCAAACAGGGTTGGTGGCTACACCTTC. Its protein is CASSPNRVGGYTF.

The rearrangement joins TRBV5-1 to TRBJ2-2; 8 bases fit TRBD2. This CDR3 is built from 16 residues. The V gene's germline CDR1 is SGHRS and CDR2 YFSETQ. The trim removed 4 bases at V and 5 bases at J, leaving 10 bases unmatched. The CDR3 region is CASSQPGLGGTGELFF. In nucleotides, the CDR3 is TGCGCCAGCAGCCAGCCGGGACTAGGTGGTACCGGGGAGCTGTTTTTT. Together with reference TRBV5-1 and TRBJ2-2, the CDR3 gives the full variable domain: KAGVTQTPRYLIKTRGQQVTLSCSPISGHRSVSWYQQTPGQGLQFLFEYFSETQRNKGNFPGRFSGRQFSNSRSEMNVSTLELGDSALYLCASSQPGLGGTGELFFGEGSRLTVL.